The rows below give T cell receptor beta chains drawn from one sample of a study of regulatory T cells in long-lasting Graves disease. Each CDR3 protein gets one entry after TCRdb re-called the multiplex PCR reads with MiXCR. The data hold 500,000 or so distinct CDR3 sequences, with 15% to 20% observed a single time. These data are also associated with another study on T cells in Graves' hyperthyroidism and ophthalmopathy.

The sequences come from peripheral blood mononuclear cells (PBMCs), collected at new diagnosis, from a patient treated with antithyroid drugs. The receptors stem from a woman aged 40-60 years with Graves disease. CDR3s include the opening cysteine and the closing phenylalanine or tryptophan. The D gene is left open where the match is weak. Clone size is shown for a subset of rows, as once, few, many or a class of expanded clone.

>TRBV11-2|many|TRBJ2-3|-
CASSLETRSTDTQYF
TGTGCCAGCAGCTTAGAGACACGTAGCACAGATACGCAGTATTTT
>TRBV5-7|few|TRBJ2-4|TRBD1
CASSRRDRWAKNIQYF
TGTGCCAGCAGCCGCCGGGACAGGTGGGCCAAAAACATTCAGTACTTC
>TRBV6-5|few|TRBJ2-2|-
CASSYSPWGVMNTGELFF
TGTGCCAGCAGTTACTCCCCTTGGGGGGTGATGAACACCGGGGAGCTGTTTTTT
>TRBV12-3/TRBV12-4|-|TRBJ2-7|-
CASNNFGQGGGYEQYF
TGTGCCAGCAATAATTTCGGTCAGGGAGGTGGGTACGAGCAGTACTTC
>TRBV27|-|TRBJ2-7|TRBD1
CASSTGTGYEQYF
TGTGCCAGCAGTACCGGGACAGGTTACGAGCAGTACTTC
>TRBV10-3|-|TRBJ2-1|TRBD1
CAIRRQGPSYNEQFF
TGTGCCATCAGACGACAGGGTCCGTCCTACAATGAGCAGTTCTTC
>TRBV3-1|many|TRBJ2-1|TRBD2
CASSQVTSGDEQFF
TGTGCCAGCAGCCAAGTGACTAGCGGGGATGAGCAGTTCTTC
>TRBV28|-|TRBJ2-7|TRBD2
CASSFELAGVDEQYF
TGTGCCAGCAGTTTTGAACTAGCGGGAGTGGACGAGCAGTACTTC
>TRBV4-1|-|TRBJ2-4|-
CASSQGGTEIQYF
TGCGCCAGCAGCCAAGGTGGGACGGAGATTCAGTACTTC
>TRBV11-3|many|TRBJ1-1|-
CASSLGGLTTEAFF
TGTGCCAGCAGCTTAGGAGGGTTGACCACTGAAGCTTTCTTT
>TRBV15|many|TRBJ2-3|TRBD2
CATSRDPSGGVTDTQYF
TGTGCCACCAGCAGAGACCCTAGCGGGGGGGTCACAGATACGCAGTATTTT